This TCR beta chain was sequenced for a study of blood T cell repertoires in COVID-19. The data were produced by immunoSEQ multiplex PCR, yet TCRdb's version contains in-frame clones alone and is incomplete. The profile shows under 300,000 clones, about nine tenths of them singletons. The CDR3 contains 11 residues. Trimming stripped 6 bases from V and 10 bases from J, with 10 bases between. Germline CDR1 and CDR2: MDHEN and SYDVKM. This chain joins TRBV28 and TRBJ2-1; D unresolved. The origin of this receptor is a woman aged 25 to 39 with acute COVID-19. Sequencing used PBMCs or T cells enriched from blood (not recorded which). CDR3 in DNA: TGTGCCAGCAGCTCCCGCGGCGAGCAGTTCTTC. It translates to CASSSRGEQFF.